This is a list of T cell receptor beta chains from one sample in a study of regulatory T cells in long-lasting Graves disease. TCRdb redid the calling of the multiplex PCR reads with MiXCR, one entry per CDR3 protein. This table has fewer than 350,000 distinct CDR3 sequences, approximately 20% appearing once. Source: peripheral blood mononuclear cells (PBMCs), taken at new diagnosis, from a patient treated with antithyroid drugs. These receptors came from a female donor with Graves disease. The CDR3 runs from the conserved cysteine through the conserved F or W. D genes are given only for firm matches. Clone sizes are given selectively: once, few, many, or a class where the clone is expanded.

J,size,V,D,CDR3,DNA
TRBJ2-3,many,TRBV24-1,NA,CATNTGRDTQYF,TGTGCCACCAATACTGGACGAGATACGCAGTATTTT
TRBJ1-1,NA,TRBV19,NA,CASSIGLWRRVNTEAFF,TGTGCCAGTAGTATAGGCTTGTGGCGGCGGGTTAACACTGAAGCTTTCTTT
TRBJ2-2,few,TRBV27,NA,CASSGVPGTGELFF,TGTGCCAGCAGTGGGGTTCCGGGCACCGGGGAGCTGTTTTTT
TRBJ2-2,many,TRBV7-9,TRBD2,CASSLGPSSGPGELFF,TGTGCCAGCAGCTTAGGACCGTCTAGCGGGCCCGGGGAGCTGTTTTTT
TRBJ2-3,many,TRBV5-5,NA,CASSLVEQLQYF,TGTGCCAGCAGCTTGGTTGAACAGCTGCAGTATTTT
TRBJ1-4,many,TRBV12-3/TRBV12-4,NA,CASSWMGPDEKLFF,TGTGCCAGCAGTTGGATGGGGCCCGATGAAAAACTGTTTTTT
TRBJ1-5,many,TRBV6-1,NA,CASRQSLGRNQPQHF,TGTGCCAGCAGACAATCCCTTGGTCGCAATCAGCCCCAGCATTTT
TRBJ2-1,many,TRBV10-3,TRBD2,CAIRGTSGKGEQFF,TGTGCCATCAGGGGGACTAGCGGGAAAGGTGAGCAGTTCTTC
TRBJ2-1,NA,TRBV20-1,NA,CSASFGASFNEQFF,TGCAGTGCTAGTTTTGGGGCGAGTTTTAATGAGCAGTTCTTC
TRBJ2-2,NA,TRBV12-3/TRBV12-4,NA,CASSTGPGELFF,TGTGCCAGCAGTACGGGACCCGGGGAGCTGTTTTTT
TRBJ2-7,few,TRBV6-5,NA,CASSYEAREQYF,TGTGCCAGCAGTTACGAGGCGCGCGAGCAGTACTTC
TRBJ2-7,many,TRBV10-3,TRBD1,CAIRATGDDEQYF,TGTGCCATCAGGGCTACAGGGGACGACGAGCAGTACTTC
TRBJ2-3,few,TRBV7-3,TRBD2,CASSWTSGAITDTQYF,TGTGCCAGCAGCTGGACTAGCGGGGCAATCACAGATACGCAGTATTTT
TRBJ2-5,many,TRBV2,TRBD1,CASMPDRGKETQYF,TGTGCCAGCATGCCGGACAGGGGCAAGGAGACCCAGTACTTC
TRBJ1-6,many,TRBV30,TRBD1,CAWSLQGERSSPLHF,TGTGCCTGGAGTTTACAGGGGGAAAGGAGTTCACCCCTCCACTTT
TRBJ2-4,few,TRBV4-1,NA,CASSPRDWSFAPYF,TGCGCCAGCAGCCCCCGGGACTGGTCCTTTGCACCGTACTTC
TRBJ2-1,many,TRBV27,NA,CASSPRPRSYNEQFF,TGTGCCAGCAGTCCCAGACCCCGCTCCTACAATGAGCAGTTCTTC
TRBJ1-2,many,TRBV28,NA,CASSYAGNYGYTF,TGTGCCAGCAGCTATGCGGGTAACTATGGCTACACCTTC
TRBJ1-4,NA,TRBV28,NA,CASSSLGPNEKLFF,TGTGCCAGCAGTTCCCTCGGGCCTAATGAAAAACTGTTTTTT
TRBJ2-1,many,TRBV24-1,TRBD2,CATSDSSSGRVRNEQFF,TGTGCCACCAGTGATTCATCCAGCGGGAGGGTCCGCAATGAGCAGTTCTTC
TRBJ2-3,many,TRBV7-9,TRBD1,CASSYDRATDTQYF,TGTGCCAGCAGCTATGACAGGGCAACAGATACGCAGTATTTT
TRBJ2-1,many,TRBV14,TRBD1,CASSQGQVGEFF,TGTGCCAGCAGCCAGGGACAGGTCGGCGAGTTCTTC
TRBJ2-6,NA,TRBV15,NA,CATSRGAVVELGGANVLTF,TGTGCCACCAGCAGAGGGGCAGTGGTGGAACTGGGGGGGGCCAACGTCCTGACTTTC
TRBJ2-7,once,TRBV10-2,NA,CASSERGWGLALGYEQYF,TGCGCCAGCAGTGAAAGGGGATGGGGACTCGCACTTGGCTACGAGCAGTACTTC
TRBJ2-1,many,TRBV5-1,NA,CASSLDSGPGEFF,TGCGCCAGCAGCTTAGATTCGGGGCCTGGGGAGTTCTTC
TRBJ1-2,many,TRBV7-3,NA,CASSSSDSFDGYTF,TGTGCCAGCAGCTCCTCCGACAGTTTCGATGGCTACACCTTC
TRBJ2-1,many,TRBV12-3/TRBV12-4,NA,CASSPLTGDSYNEQFF,TGTGCCAGCAGTCCATTGACCGGTGACTCCTACAATGAGCAGTTCTTC
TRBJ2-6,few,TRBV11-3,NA,CASSWVISSGANVLTF,TGTGCCAGCAGCTGGGTGATATCCTCTGGGGCCAACGTCCTGACTTTC
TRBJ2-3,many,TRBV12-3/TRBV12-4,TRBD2,CAAGLAPGDTQYF,TGTGCCGCGGGACTAGCCCCCGGAGATACGCAGTATTTT
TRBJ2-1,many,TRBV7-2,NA,CASSLPAGYNEQFF,TGTGCCAGCAGCCTCCCGGCGGGATACAATGAGCAGTTCTTC
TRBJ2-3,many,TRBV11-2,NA,CASRPSQGDTDTQYF,TGTGCCAGCAGGCCCTCTCAGGGAGACACAGATACGCAGTATTTT
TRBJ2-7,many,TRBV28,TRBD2,CASNLGTSGRVYEQYF,TGTGCCAGCAACCTGGGGACTAGCGGGAGAGTCTACGAGCAGTACTTC
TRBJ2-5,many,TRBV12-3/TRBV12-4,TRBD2,CASSLAGGQETQYF,TGTGCCAGCAGCTTAGCGGGGGGGCAAGAGACCCAGTACTTC
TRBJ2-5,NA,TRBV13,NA,CASSPPGVETQYF,TGTGCCAGCAGCCCCCCCGGGGTGGAGACCCAGTACTTC
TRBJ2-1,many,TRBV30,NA,CAWSPLTLSNEQFF,TGTGCCTGGAGCCCTCTGACTCTTTCCAATGAGCAGTTCTTC
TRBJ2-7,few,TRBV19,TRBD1,CASSKSQGAWEQYF,TGTGCCAGTAGTAAGTCTCAGGGGGCTTGGGAGCAGTACTTC
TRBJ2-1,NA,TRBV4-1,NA,CASSQDLWGAYNEQFF,TGCGCCAGCAGCCAAGATCTGTGGGGGGCATACAATGAGCAGTTCTTC
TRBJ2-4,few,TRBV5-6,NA,CASSPIAKNIQYF,TGTGCCAGCAGCCCGATAGCCAAAAACATTCAGTACTTC
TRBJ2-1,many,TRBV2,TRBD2,CASNLGREREFF,TGTGCCAGCAATTTGGGGCGGGAGAGGGAGTTCTTC
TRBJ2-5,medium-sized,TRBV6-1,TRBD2,CASSEGAGAVETQYF,TGTGCCAGCAGTGAAGGGGCGGGAGCGGTGGAGACCCAGTACTTC
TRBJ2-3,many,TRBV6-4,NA,CASSVRETDTQYF,TGTGCCAGCAGTGTGAGGGAAACAGATACGCAGTATTTT
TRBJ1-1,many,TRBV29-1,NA,CSVETLLKGTEAFF,TGCAGCGTTGAAACACTGCTAAAGGGGACTGAAGCTTTCTTT
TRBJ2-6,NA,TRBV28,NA,CASSLSGYEANVLTF,TGTGCCAGCAGTTTATCAGGGTATGAGGCCAACGTCCTGACTTTC
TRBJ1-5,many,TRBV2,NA,CASSEAGSPNQPQHF,TGTGCCAGCAGTGAAGCGGGGTCCCCAAATCAGCCCCAGCATTTT
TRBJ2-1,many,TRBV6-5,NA,CASSLPPEGSSYNEQFF,TGTGCCAGCAGTTTACCCCCCGAAGGCAGCTCCTACAATGAGCAGTTCTTC
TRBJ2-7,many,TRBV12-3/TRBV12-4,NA,CASSFPRGEQYF,TGTGCCAGCAGTTTCCCCCGAGGCGAGCAGTACTTC
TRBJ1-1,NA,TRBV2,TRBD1,CASSSTGGDLYPPEAFF,TGTGCCAGCAGTTCGACAGGGGGCGACCTATACCCACCTGAAGCTTTCTTT
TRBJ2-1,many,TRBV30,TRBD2,CAWSPGLAGVGEQFF,TGTGCCTGGAGCCCGGGACTAGCGGGAGTTGGTGAGCAGTTCTTC
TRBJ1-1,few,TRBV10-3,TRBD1,CAISESQGARNTEAFF,TGTGCCATCAGTGAGTCCCAGGGGGCGCGGAACACTGAAGCTTTCTTT
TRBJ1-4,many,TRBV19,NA,CASTPGTLLFATNEKLFF,TGTGCCAGTACCCCCGGGACACTACTTTTTGCAACTAATGAAAAACTGTTTTTT
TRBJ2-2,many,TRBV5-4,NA,CASSSLGSVSGELFF,TGTGCCAGCAGCTCCCTAGGGAGCGTTTCCGGGGAGCTGTTTTTT